This T cell receptor beta chain was retrieved from a study of blood T cell repertoires in COVID-19 (dated by TCRdb to the early 2020s). In terms of the full investigation: For ImmuneRACE Cohort 3, a participant was defined as recovered based on two consecutive negative NP/OP PCR tests, clearance by a healthcare professional, or resolution of symptoms. Collaborator samples came from the United States, Italy and Spain and covered acute and convalescent phases of COVID-19. The prospective study material was composed of cDNA or gDNA derived from T cells, B-cell-depleted T cells, or PBMCs. Subjects who had been exposed to COVID-19, were actively infected with it, or had recovered from it provided the deeply sampled blood TCRbeta repertoires that made up the dataset. The repertoires were made available in a free public database intended to serve as a resource for research on the immune response to SARS-CoV-2. The samples were drawn from the first 160 participants of the ongoing ImmuneRACE study and from 950 to 1,500 subjects provided by 6 global collaborators. A de-identified subject ID, COVID-19 status, age in years and sex were almost always included in the sample metadata. Where available, HLA class I and class II types were taken from metadata supplied by the sample provider and were not determined by assay-based typing. The paper as a whole reports these results and caveats: The amount of clinical and demographic metadata varied by source and participant and was provided uncurated.

Details on this clone: Its cognate antigen has yet to be identified. Nothing much larger sits one base from this clone, and base qualities are not available.

In the prospective study, participants were about 18 to 95 years old, resided in under 30 geographic areas of the United States, and were enrolled through a virtual design. To assign participants to cohorts, the prospective study relied on clinical history that participants themselves reported in a screening survey and a study questionnaire. In the prospective study, mobile phlebotomists collected whole blood, serum and a nasopharyngeal or oropharyngeal swab from each participant. Over a roughly two-month period, participants in the prospective study had the option of providing additional blood draws and questionnaires. Blood samples from the prospective study were shipped frozen or at room temperature prior to DNA extraction. The immunoSEQ Assay, a bias-controlled multiplex PCR, was used to amplify TCRbeta CDR3 regions from genomic DNA. Per the source publication's procedure: Within the assay, amplification of reference gene primers was used to estimate how many nucleated cells each sample contained. To quantify the absolute abundance of each unique TCRbeta CDR3 rearrangement, sequence reads were collapsed and filtered. Productive Simpson clonality was computed per sample as the square root of Simpson's diversity index over productive rearrangements. The table comes from immuneACCESS by way of TCRdb, which keeps in-frame sequences with V and J called. Part of the clones is missing from these tables; in studies checked, under half for an unresolved V gene and the rest for unknown reasons. That table gives V, J and clone size, and the DNA gave D and trimming. In all, the sample holds 150,000 to 200,000 clones, and 79% of those were seen once. 19% of the sample lies in the top ten.

The CDR3 covers 14 residues, taking in both the cysteine and the phenylalanine. Of the read, only the CDR3 DNA is kept; its 42 bases are in frame from base 1. Cut back by 0 bases and 2 bases, the V and J ends lie 8 bases apart. CDR1 SGDLS and CDR2 YYNGEE were looked up in the germline V gene. Material for sequencing was PBMCs or T cells enriched from blood (not recorded which). The clonotype comes from a woman in her 70s in a cohort exposed to, infected with or recovered from COVID-19 (not recorded which). Recombination connected TRBV9 to TRBJ2-5, with no confident D gene call. The CDR3 region: CASSVDWYQETQYF. The bases read TGTGCCAGCAGCGTAGACTGGTATCAAGAGACCCAGTACTTC.